This TCR beta chain was found in a study of STAT5B mutations in CD4+ large granular lymphocyte leukemia. Study results and caveats: Without putative leukemic clones, patient CD4-sorted repertoires remained more clonal than healthy CD4+ repertoires.

Clones were read by immunoSEQ multiplex PCR, and TCRdb kept only the in-frame ones, dropping some. The sample has tens of thousands of clones, roughly three quarters seen once. As regards this clone: As yet, its antigen is unknown.

V shed 6 bases and J shed 3 bases, with 9 bases lying between them. The CDR3 extends over 12 amino acids. Germline V lookup: CDR1 SNHLY, CDR2 FYNNEI. The TCR was taken from a human donor in good health. The V call is TRBV2, the J call TRBJ2-7, with D possibly being TRBD1 (6 bases). The material sequenced was CD4+ T cells from blood buffy coats. DNA of the CDR3: TGTGCCAGCAGGCGGACAGTCTACGAGCAGTACTTC. Amino acid sequence: CASRRTVYEQYF. Filled out from reference TRBV2 and TRBJ2-7, the complete variable domain reads EPEVTQTPSHQVTQMGQEVILRCVPISNHLYFYWYRQILGQKVEFLVSFYNNEISEKSEIFDDQFSVERPDGSNFTLKIRSTKLEDSAMYFCASRRTVYEQYFGPGTRLTVT.